This TCR beta chain stems from a study of blood T cell repertoires in COVID-19. On the study more broadly: COVID-19 samples, acute and convalescent, were from the United States, Italy and Spain. Sources were T cells, B-cell-depleted T cells, or PBMCs; the material itself was cDNA or gDNA.

Authors' data handling: Quantification of nucleated cells was approximated via reference gene primer amplification. Here immunoSEQ multiplex PCR was the method, and the copy in TCRdb shows in-frame clones only, minus some. D and trimming come from the DNA, and the V and J calls and clone size come from that table. This sample yields about 220,000 clones, of which less than 85% are seen a single time; about 7.2% belongs to the top ten. The count of this clone is one. Source material: peripheral blood. This receptor was identified in an older woman with acute or convalescent COVID-19.

The CDR3 region is CASSPGQGWTEAFF. The DNA for the CDR3 is TGTGCCAGCAGTCCGGGACAGGGGTGGACTGAAGCTTTCTTT. The chain is built from TRBV6-5 and TRBJ1-1; 10 bases map to TRBD1. This CDR3 contains 14 residues. The V and J ends lost 5 bases and 5 bases, in that order; junction bases with no gene match: 5. Germline lookup yields CDR1 MNHEY and CDR2 SVGAGI.